This T cell receptor beta chain was captured by sequencing in a study of T-cell reconstitution after alpha-beta-depleted transplantation in children. There are a few counts of this clonotype. The antigen is not known. V gave up 2 bases and J gave up 8 bases, with 16 bases separating them. The germline CDR1 and CDR2 sequences are DFQATT and SNEGSKA (reference sequence). The CDR3 is 14 amino acids. Study results and limitations: T cells produced anew were the main source of T-cell counts and diversity one year after transplant. Diversity of TCRbeta at day 60 was high in some patients, arising from surviving recipient T cells and thymic progenitors.

Unique molecular identifiers were incorporated during preparation of the TCRbeta library. TCRdb reanalysed the PCR reads using MiXCR and keeps one entry per CDR3 protein. The sample holds some 600,000 distinct CDR3 sequences, 10% to 15% seen once. Specimen: PBMCs, mostly from graft donor cells, collected 360 days after TCRalphabeta/CD19-depleted stem cell transplant. The receptor comes from a male patient between 5 and 17 years old who had a stem cell transplant for acute myeloid leukemia, so the T cells may come from the graft donor. The chain carries TRBV20-1 and TRBJ2-1; maybe TRBD2 (7 bases). As DNA, the CDR3 is TGCAGTGCTAGAAGGGGGGGGAAGGCAGATGAGCAGTTCTTC. It codes for CSARRGGKADEQFF.